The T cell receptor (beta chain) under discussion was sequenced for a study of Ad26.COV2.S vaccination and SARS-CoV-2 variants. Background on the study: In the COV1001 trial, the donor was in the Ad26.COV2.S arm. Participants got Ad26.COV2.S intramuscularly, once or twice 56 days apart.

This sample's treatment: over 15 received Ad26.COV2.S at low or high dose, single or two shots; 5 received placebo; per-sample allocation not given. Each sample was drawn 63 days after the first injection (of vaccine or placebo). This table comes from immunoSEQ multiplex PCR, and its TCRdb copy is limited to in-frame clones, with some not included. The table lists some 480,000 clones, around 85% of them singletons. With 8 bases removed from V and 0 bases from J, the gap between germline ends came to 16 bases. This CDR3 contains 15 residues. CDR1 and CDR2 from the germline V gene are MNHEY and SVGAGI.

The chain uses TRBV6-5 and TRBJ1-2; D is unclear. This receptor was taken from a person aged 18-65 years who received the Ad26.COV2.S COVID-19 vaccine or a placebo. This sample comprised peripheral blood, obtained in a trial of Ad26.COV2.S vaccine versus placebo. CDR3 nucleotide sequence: TGTGCCAGCCGAACCGGGTCTTCATCTAACTATGGCTACACCTTC. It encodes CASRTGSSSNYGYTF.